The TCR beta chain described here comes from a study of T-cell memory formation after mild COVID-19. TCRdb re-analysed the 5' RACE reads in MiXCR, keeping a single row per CDR3 protein. Here the sample spans fewer than 700,000 distinct CDR3 sequences, less than 25% being singletons. This CDR3 comprises 16 residues. V shed 7 bases and J shed 3 bases, with 22 bases lying between them. This clonotype came up a few times. Its antigen is not known. Points from the study as a whole: The CD4+ clones that contracted clustered mainly within CM and EM, and the CD8+ clones concentrated in EMRA. Clones that contracted from day 15 to 85 had balanced CD4/CD8; later expanders were CD4+ biased. The appearance of some responding clones in pre-infection memory suggested that cross-reactive memory joined.

The sequence derives from an adult woman who had mild COVID-19 (a few samples of this study predate the infection). Cell type and time point are not known. The chain joins TRBV12-3 or TRBV12-4 to TRBJ2-7; possibly TRBD1 for D (6 bases). The sample comprised PBMCs or a T cell subset sorted from them (not recorded which). In DNA form, the CDR3 reads TGTGCCAGCACTCCCAGTAGGGCAGGGGTCCTCTACGAGCAGTACTTC. This translates into CASTPSRAGVLYEQYF.